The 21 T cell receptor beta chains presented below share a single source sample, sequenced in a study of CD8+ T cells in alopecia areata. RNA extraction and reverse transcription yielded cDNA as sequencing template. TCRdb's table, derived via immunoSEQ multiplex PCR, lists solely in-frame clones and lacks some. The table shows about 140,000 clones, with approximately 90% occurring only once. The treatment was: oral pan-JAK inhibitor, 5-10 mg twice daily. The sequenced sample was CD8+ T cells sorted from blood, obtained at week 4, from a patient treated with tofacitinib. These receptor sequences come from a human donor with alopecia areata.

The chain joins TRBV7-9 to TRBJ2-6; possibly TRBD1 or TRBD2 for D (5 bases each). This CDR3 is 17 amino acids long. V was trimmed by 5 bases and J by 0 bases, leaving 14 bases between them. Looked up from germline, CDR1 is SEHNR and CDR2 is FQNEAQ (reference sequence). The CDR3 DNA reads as TGTGCCAGCAGCCCGCCGGGTGGGGGCTCTGGGGCCAACGTCCTGACTTTC. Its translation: CASSPPGGGSGANVLTF.

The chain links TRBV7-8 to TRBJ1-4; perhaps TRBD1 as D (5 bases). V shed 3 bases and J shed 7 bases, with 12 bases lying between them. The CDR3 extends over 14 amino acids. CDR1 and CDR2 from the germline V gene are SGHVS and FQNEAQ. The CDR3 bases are TGTGCCAGCAGCTTTGGGGGAAACATTGAAAAACTGTTTTTT. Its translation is CASSFGGNIEKLFF.

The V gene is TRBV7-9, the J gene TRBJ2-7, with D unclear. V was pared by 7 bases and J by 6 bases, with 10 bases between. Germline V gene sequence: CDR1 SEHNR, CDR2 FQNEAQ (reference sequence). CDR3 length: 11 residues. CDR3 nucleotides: TGTGCCAGCAAAGGAATCGGCGAGCAGTACTTC. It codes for CASKGIGEQYF.

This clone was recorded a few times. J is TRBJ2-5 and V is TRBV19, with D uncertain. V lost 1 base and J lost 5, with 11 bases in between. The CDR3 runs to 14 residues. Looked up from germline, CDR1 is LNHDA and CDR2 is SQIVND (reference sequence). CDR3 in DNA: TGTGCCAGTAGTATAGCAGAAAGGGTGGAGACCCAGTACTTC. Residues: CASSIAERVETQYF.

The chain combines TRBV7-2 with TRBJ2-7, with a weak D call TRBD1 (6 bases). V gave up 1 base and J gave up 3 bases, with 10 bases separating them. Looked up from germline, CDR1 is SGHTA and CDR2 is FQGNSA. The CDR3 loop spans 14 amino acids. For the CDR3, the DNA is TGTGCCAGCAGCTTAGGAGGCAGGGGCTACGAGCAGTACTTC. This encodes CASSLGGRGYEQYF.

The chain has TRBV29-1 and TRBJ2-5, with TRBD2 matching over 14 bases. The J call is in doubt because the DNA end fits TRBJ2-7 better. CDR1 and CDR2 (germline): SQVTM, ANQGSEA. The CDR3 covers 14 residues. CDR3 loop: CSVTPGLAGDEQYF. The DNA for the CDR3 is TGCAGCGTTACACCGGGACTAGCGGGGGACGAGCAGTACTTC.

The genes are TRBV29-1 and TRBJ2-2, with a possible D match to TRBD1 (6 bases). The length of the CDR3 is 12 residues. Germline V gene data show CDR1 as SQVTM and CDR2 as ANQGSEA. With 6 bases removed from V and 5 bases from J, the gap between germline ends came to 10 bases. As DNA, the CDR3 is TGCAGCGTAGTCACAGGGACCGGGGAGCTGTTTTTT. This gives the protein CSVVTGTGELFF.

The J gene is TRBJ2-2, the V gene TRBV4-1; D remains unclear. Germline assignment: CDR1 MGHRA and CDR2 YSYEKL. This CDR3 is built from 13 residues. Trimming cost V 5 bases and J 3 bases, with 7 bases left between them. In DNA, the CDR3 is TGCGCCAGCAGCGGATACGACACCGGGGAGCTGTTTTTT. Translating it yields CASSGYDTGELFF.

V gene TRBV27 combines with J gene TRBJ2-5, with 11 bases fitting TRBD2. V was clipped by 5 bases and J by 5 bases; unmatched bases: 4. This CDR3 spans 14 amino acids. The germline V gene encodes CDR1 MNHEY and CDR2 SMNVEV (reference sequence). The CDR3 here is CASSIAGGGETQYF. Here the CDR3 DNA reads TGTGCCAGCAGTATAGCGGGAGGGGGGGAGACCCAGTACTTC.

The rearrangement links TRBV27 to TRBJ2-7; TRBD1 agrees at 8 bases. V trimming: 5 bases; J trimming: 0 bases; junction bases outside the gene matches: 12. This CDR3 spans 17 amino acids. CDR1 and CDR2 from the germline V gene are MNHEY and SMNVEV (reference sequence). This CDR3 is CASSLSPRDRSSYEQYF. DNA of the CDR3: TGTGCCAGCAGTCTCAGTCCTCGGGACAGGAGCTCCTACGAGCAGTACTTC.

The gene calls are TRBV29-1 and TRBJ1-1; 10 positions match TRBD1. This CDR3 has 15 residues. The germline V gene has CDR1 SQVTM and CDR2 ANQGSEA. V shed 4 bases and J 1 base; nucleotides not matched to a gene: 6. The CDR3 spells CSVGGTGETNTEAFF. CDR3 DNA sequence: TGCAGCGTTGGAGGGACAGGGGAGACGAACACTGAAGCTTTCTTT.

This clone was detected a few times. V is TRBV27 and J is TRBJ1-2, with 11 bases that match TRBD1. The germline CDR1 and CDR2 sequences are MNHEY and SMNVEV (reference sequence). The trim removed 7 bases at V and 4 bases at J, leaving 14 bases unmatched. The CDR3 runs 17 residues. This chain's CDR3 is CASTLNGQGAVGYGYTF. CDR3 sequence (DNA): TGTGCCAGCACCCTGAACGGACAGGGGGCGGTTGGCTATGGCTACACCTTC.

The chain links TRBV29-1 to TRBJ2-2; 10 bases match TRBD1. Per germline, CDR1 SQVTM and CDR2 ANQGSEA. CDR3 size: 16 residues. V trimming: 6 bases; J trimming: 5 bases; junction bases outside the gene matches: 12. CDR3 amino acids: CSVTGTGEGKTGELFF. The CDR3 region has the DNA TGCAGCGTCACCGGGACAGGGGAAGGAAAAACCGGGGAGCTGTTTTTT.

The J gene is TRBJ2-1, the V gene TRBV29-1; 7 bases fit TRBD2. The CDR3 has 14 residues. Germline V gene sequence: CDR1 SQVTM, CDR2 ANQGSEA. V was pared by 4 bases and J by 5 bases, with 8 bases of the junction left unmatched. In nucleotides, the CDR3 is TGCAGCGTTGTCGGCCTAGCGGAACACAATGAGCAGTTCTTC. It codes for CSVVGLAEHNEQFF.

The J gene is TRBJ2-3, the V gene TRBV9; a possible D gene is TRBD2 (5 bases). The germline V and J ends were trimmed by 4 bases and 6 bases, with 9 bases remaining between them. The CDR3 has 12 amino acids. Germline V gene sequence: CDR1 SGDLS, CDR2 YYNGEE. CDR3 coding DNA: TGTGCCAGCAGCACACGAGGGGATACGCAGTATTTT. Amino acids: CASSTRGDTQYF.

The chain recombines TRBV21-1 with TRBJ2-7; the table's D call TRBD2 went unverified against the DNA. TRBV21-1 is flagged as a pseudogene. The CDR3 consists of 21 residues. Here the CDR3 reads CASASNTLLAGGARNAYEQYF. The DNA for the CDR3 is TGTGCGAGCGCCTCAAACACGCTTCTAGCGGGAGGGGCCCGAAACGCCTACGAGCAGTACTTC.

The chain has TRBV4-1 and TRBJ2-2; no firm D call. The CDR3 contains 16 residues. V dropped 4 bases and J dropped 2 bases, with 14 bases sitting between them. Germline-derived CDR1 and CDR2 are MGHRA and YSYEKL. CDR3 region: CASSPKVPINTGELFF. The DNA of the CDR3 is TGCGCCAGCAGCCCTAAGGTTCCGATAAACACCGGGGAGCTGTTTTTT.

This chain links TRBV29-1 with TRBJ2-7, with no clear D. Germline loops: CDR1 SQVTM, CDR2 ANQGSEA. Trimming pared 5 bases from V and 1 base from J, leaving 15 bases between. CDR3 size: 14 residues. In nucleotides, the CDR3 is TGCAGCGTTCAACGCCGTCAAGAGTCCTACGAGCAGTACTTC. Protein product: CSVQRRQESYEQYF.

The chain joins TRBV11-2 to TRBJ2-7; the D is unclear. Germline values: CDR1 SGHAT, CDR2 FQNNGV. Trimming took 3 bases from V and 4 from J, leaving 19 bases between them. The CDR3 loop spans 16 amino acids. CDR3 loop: CASSLPTMSRSYEQYF. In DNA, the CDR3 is TGTGCCAGCAGCTTGCCAACCATGAGTCGAAGTTACGAGCAGTACTTC.

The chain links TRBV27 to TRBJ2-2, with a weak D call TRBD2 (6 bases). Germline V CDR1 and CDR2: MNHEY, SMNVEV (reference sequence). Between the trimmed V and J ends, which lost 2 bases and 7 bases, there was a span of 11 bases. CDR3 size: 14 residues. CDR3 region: CASSLHLAVGELFF. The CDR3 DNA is TGTGCCAGCAGTTTACATTTAGCGGTCGGGGAGCTGTTTTTT.

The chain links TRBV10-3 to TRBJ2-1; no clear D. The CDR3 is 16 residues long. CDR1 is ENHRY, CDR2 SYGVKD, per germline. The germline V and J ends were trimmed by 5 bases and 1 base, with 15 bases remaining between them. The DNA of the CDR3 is TGTGCCATCAGTACAACACCCCCGGGTTCCTACAATGAGCAGTTCTTC. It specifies CAISTTPPGSYNEQFF.